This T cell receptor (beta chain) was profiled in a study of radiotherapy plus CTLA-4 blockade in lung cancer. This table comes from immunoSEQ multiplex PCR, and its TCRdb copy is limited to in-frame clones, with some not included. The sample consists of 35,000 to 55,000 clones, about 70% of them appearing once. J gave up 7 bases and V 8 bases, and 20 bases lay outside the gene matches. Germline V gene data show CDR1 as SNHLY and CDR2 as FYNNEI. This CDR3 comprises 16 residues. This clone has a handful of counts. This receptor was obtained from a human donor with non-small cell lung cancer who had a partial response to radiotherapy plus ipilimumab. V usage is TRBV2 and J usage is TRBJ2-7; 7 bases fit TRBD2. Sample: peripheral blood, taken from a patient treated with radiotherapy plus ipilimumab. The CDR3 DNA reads TGTGCCAGCTCGAGGGTGCAGGGACTACTCCTGGGGGAGCAGTACTTC. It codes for CASSRVQGLLLGEQYF. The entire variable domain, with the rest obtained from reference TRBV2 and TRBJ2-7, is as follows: EPEVTQTPSHQVTQMGQEVILRCVPISNHLYFYWYRQILGQKVEFLVSFYNNEISEKSEIFDDQFSVERPDGSNFTLKIRSTKLEDSAMYFCASSRVQGLLLGEQYFGPGTRLTVT.